These T cell receptor beta chains were read from a single sample in a study of T cell repertoires in cytomegalovirus infection. MiXCR was run by TCRdb on the reads, yielding one entry per CDR3 protein. The repertoire holds roughly 280,000 distinct CDR3 sequences, less than 9.5% seen once, with around 16% in the top ten. The specimen was PBMCs. The receptor set was obtained from a human donor in good health (CMV status not recorded). Some clones in this sample may be carry-over from other donors' samples. CDR3s include the opening cysteine and the closing phenylalanine or tryptophan. A D gene is named only where the DNA matches it firmly. Size tells how often a clone was seen (once, few, many) or the class of an expanded clone, and some rows leave it out.

size	D	J	V	DNA	CDR3
many	NA	TRBJ1-5	TRBV10-3	TGTGCCATCATTCGGAGCGATTATAGCAATCAGCCCCAGCATTTT	CAIIRSDYSNQPQHF
many	TRBD2	TRBJ2-5	TRBV6-2/TRBV6-3	TGTGCCAGCAGCAACGGACTAGCGGGAGGGCAAGAGACCCAGTACTTC	CASSNGLAGGQETQYF
many	NA	TRBJ1-4	TRBV7-2	TGTGCCAGCAGCTTACTATACAGAAATGAAAAACTGTTTTTT	CASSLLYRNEKLFF
NA	NA	TRBJ2-5	TRBV28	TGTGCCATCGAACCTTCGGACCAAGAGACCCAGTACTTC	CAIEPSDQETQYF
NA	TRBD2	TRBJ2-2	TRBV11-2	TGTGCCAGCAGCTTGCTACTAGCGGGAGTCACCGGGGAGCTGTTTTTT	CASSLLLAGVTGELFF
few	TRBD2	TRBJ2-3	TRBV20-1	TGCAGTGCTAGGATTCCTAGCGGGAGCACAGATACGCAGTATTTT	CSARIPSGSTDTQYF
many	NA	TRBJ2-7	TRBV4-3	TGCGCCAGCAGCCCCGTTTTAGGGGCCTTCCCCTACGAGCAGTACTTC	CASSPVLGAFPYEQYF
NA	TRBD2	TRBJ2-3	TRBV6-6	TGTGCCAGCACCCGGACTAGCGGTTTAGAGACGCAGTATTTT	CASTRTSGLETQYF
many	TRBD1	TRBJ1-1	TRBV12-3/TRBV12-4	TGTGCCAGCAGATACCCAGGGGGCGGAGAAGCTTTCTTT	CASRYPGGGEAFF
many	NA	TRBJ1-1	TRBV5-1	TGCGCCAGCAGCTTGCGGGGAGGGGAGGCTGAAGCTTTCTTT	CASSLRGGEAEAFF
many	TRBD2	TRBJ2-3	TRBV12-3/TRBV12-4	TGTGCCACACGACTAGCGGTCACAGATACGCAGTATTTT	CATRLAVTDTQYF
few	NA	TRBJ2-7	TRBV12-3/TRBV12-4	TGTGCCAGCAGTTTGGGGGGTAAGCAGTACTTC	CASSLGGKQYF
many	NA	TRBJ2-5	TRBV10-2	TGCGCCAGCAGTGAGCTGGAGACCCAGTACTTC	CASSELETQYF
many	TRBD1	TRBJ2-2	TRBV7-2	TGTGCCAGCAGCTTAGTAGCAGGGGGCATCACCGGGGAGCTGTTTTTT	CASSLVAGGITGELFF
many	NA	TRBJ2-5	TRBV7-2	TGTGCCAGCAGCTTATATCAGGCAGCGGGCGCGAACCAAGAGACCCAGTACTTC	CASSLYQAAGANQETQYF
many	NA	TRBJ2-7	TRBV20-1	TGCAGTGCTAGAGATCTCAGCTCCTACGAGCAGTACTTC	CSARDLSSYEQYF
many	NA	TRBJ1-1	TRBV7-2	TGTGCCAGCAGCTTAGACTCACAACTCGCGGGAACTGAAGCTTTCTTT	CASSLDSQLAGTEAFF
NA	TRBD1	TRBJ2-5	TRBV28	TGTGCCAGCGGTCGGGACAGGGGAAACTCGTACCAAGAGACCCAGTACTTC	CASGRDRGNSYQETQYF
few	NA	TRBJ2-7	TRBV13	TGTGCCAGCAGCCCAGGGTCTTCCACCGAGCAGTACTTC	CASSPGSSTEQYF
NA	NA	TRBJ1-5	TRBV3-1	TGTGCCAGCAGCCAAGAGGGAGGGGATGGTCAGCCCCAGCATTTT	CASSQEGGDGQPQHF
many	NA	TRBJ2-1	TRBV7-9	TGTGCCAGCAGCTTACCAGGGGATGTTCGGAATGAGCAGTTCTTC	CASSLPGDVRNEQFF
many	NA	TRBJ1-1	TRBV7-2	TGTGCCAGCAGCTTAGCCGGGGGGCAGAACACTGAAGCTTTCTTT	CASSLAGGQNTEAFF
many	NA	TRBJ1-6	TRBV7-8	TGTGCCAGCAGCTTTAAGGTCGATTCACCCCTCCACTTT	CASSFKVDSPLHF
NA	NA	TRBJ2-5	TRBV19	TGTGCCAGTAGTTCGGAGACTAAAGAGACCCAGTACTTC	CASSSETKETQYF
many	TRBD2	TRBJ2-4	TRBV6-6	TGTGCCAGCAGTTCCACTAGCGGGAAAAACATTCAGTACTTC	CASSSTSGKNIQYF
many	TRBD1	TRBJ2-3	TRBV7-2	TGTGCCAGCAGCCGGACAGGGACTAGCACAGATACGCAGTATTTT	CASSRTGTSTDTQYF
many	NA	TRBJ2-1	TRBV7-8	TGTGCCAGCAGCTTGGTCCCCGCCAGGGAGCAGTTCTTC	CASSLVPAREQFF
few	TRBD2	TRBJ2-7	TRBV28	TGTGCCAGCAGTTCCTCCGCTAGCGGGGGGGCCGTTTACTACGAGCAGTACTTC	CASSSSASGGAVYYEQYF
many	NA	TRBJ2-7	TRBV7-2	TGTGCCAGCAGCTTGGACAGACGATACGAGCAGTACTTC	CASSLDRRYEQYF
many	NA	TRBJ1-1	TRBV7-2	TGTGCCAGCAGCTTAGCGCTGAAGAACACTGAAGCTTTCTTT	CASSLALKNTEAFF
NA	NA	TRBJ1-3	TRBV19	TGTGCCAGTAGTGACTCAGGCGCCACCTCTGGAAACACCATATATTTT	CASSDSGATSGNTIYF
many	NA	TRBJ2-1	TRBV7-9	TGTGCCAGCAGCTTAAGGCTGAGCTCCTACAATGAGCAGTTCTTC	CASSLRLSSYNEQFF
few	TRBD1	TRBJ1-2	TRBV7-2	TGTGCCAGCAGCTCGGACAGGGGGGACGACTATGGCTACACCTTC	CASSSDRGDDYGYTF
few	NA	TRBJ2-7	TRBV6-2/TRBV6-3	TGTGCCAGCAGGATGGCGGGATTCTACGAGCAGTACTTC	CASRMAGFYEQYF
many	NA	TRBJ1-5	TRBV28	TGTGCCAGCAGGCTTAATTCCGGGACCCGGAATCAGCCCCAGCATTTT	CASRLNSGTRNQPQHF
many	NA	TRBJ1-2	TRBV7-2	TGTGCCAGCAGCTTAGATAGCTATGGCTACACCTTC	CASSLDSYGYTF
few	TRBD1	TRBJ2-7	TRBV7-8	TGTGCCAGCAGCTTAGCGGGGGACAGGGAGATCCACGAGCAGTACTTC	CASSLAGDREIHEQYF
many	TRBD2	TRBJ2-1	TRBV7-8	TGTGCCAGCAGCGCCCCTGGCAGCGGGGGGGCCTCTAATGAGCAGTTCTTC	CASSAPGSGGASNEQFF
NA	TRBD1	TRBJ2-5	TRBV5-1	TGCGCCAGCAGCTTCGACAGGGAATTGGAGACCCAGTACTTC	CASSFDRELETQYF
many	TRBD2	TRBJ2-5	TRBV28	TGTGCCAGCAAGCGGGGAGAGACCCAGTACTTC	CASKRGETQYF
many	NA	TRBJ1-5	TRBV12-3/TRBV12-4	TGTGCCAGCAGAACTGGGACCGCTATAAATCAGCCCCAGCATTTT	CASRTGTAINQPQHF
many	TRBD2	TRBJ2-3	TRBV7-9	TGTGCCAGCAGCTCTCCGACTAGCGGGAACCCAGATACGCAGTATTTT	CASSSPTSGNPDTQYF
NA	NA	TRBJ1-5	TRBV28	TGTGCCAGCAGTTTCAATCCCCAGCCCCAGCATTTT	CASSFNPQPQHF